This is a list of T cell receptor beta chains from one sample in a study of blood T cells in healthy people across ages. TCRdb called the 5' RACE reads again in MiXCR, with one record for every CDR3 protein. The data contain about 1,800,000 distinct CDR3 sequences, approximately 30% of them singletons. Sequencing was performed on blood. These receptor sequences come from a woman in her twenties or thirties in good health. Each CDR3 is given with its conserved first and last residue. Fields, in order: clone size, V gene, D gene, J gene, CDR3 DNA, CDR3 protein. A D gene is named only where the DNA matches it firmly. Clone size is not always given. Where it is, it says once, few, many or a class for expanded clones.

few	TRBV5-6	TRBD1	TRBJ2-2	TGTGCCAGCAGCCTCAGGCAGGGGGTATCGAACACCGGGGAGCTGTTTTTT	CASSLRQGVSNTGELFF
few	TRBV5-1	.	TRBJ2-2	TGCGCCAGCAGCTTTCCCAGACAGCAGAACACCGGGGAGCTGTTTTTT	CASSFPRQQNTGELFF
many	TRBV20-1	.	TRBJ2-4	TGCAGTGTAGCAACTTCAGCTCTAGCCAAAAACATTCAGTACTTC	CSVATSALAKNIQYF
few	TRBV2	.	TRBJ1-5	TGTGCCAGCAAGCATGGGGGGCTCGATCAGCCCCAGCATTTT	CASKHGGLDQPQHF
few	TRBV2	.	TRBJ2-3	TGTGCCAGCAGTGAAAATACGGCAGATACGCAGTATTTT	CASSENTADTQYF
few	TRBV7-2	.	TRBJ1-1	TGTGCCAGCAGCTTAATCGGGGTAGAGTATGCTGAAGCTTTCTTT	CASSLIGVEYAEAFF
.	TRBV6-6	.	TRBJ2-3	TGTGCCAGCAGTTACACCAGGCCGGGGTTAGGTATAGATACGCAGTATTTT	CASSYTRPGLGIDTQYF
few	TRBV10-2	TRBD2	TRBJ2-7	TGCGCCAGCAGTGAGAGACTAGCGGGAGCCTACGAGCAGTACTTC	CASSERLAGAYEQYF
many	TRBV9	.	TRBJ1-6	TGTGCCAGCAGCGCAGAAGACAGTTTATATAATTCACCCCTCCACTTT	CASSAEDSLYNSPLHF
.	TRBV7-2	.	TRBJ1-1	TGTGCCAGCAGCTTAGATGGGATAGGAGCTTTCTTT	CASSLDGIGAFF
many	TRBV4-2	.	TRBJ1-2	TGTGCCAGCAGCCAAGATAAGGGGAACTATGGCTACACCTTC	CASSQDKGNYGYTF
.	TRBV20-1	.	TRBJ2-3	TGCAGTGCTATGCCCTGGGAAGTAACAGATACGCAGTATTTT	CSAMPWEVTDTQYF
.	TRBV7-9	.	TRBJ1-1	TGTGCCAGCACAATTCTGGGGGCGAACACTGAAGCTTTCTTT	CASTILGANTEAFF
.	TRBV10-3	.	TRBJ2-2	TGTGCCATCCGAAGAGTAGGGACCGGGGAGCTGTTTTTT	CAIRRVGTGELFF
many	TRBV10-1	.	TRBJ2-1	TGCGCCAGCAGTGAGCCGGGCATGGTGCAGTTCTTC	CASSEPGMVQFF
.	TRBV20-1	.	TRBJ2-5	TGCAGTGCTAGGCGGACGGGCAAAGGGGTGACCCAGTACTTC	CSARRTGKGVTQYF
.	TRBV21-1	.	TRBJ2-3	TGTGCCAGCAGCAGTGCTGGACTCACAGATACGCAGTATTTT	CASSSAGLTDTQYF
many	TRBV20-1	.	TRBJ2-1	TGCAGTGCGCCAGGCTCCCTAGTTAATGAGCAGTTCTTC	CSAPGSLVNEQFF
.	TRBV10-2	.	TRBJ2-7	TGCGCCAGCAGTGACTCGGAGGGGGTTACACGAAGCGAGCAGTACTTC	CASSDSEGVTRSEQYF
few	TRBV7-6	TRBD2	TRBJ2-1	TGTGCCAGCAGCTTAGCGACCTTAGCGGGGGGGTCGAGCTCCTACAATGAGCAGTTCTTC	CASSLATLAGGSSSYNEQFF
.	TRBV3-1	TRBD2	TRBJ2-3	TGTGCCAGCAGCCTCCGTCTAGCGGTCAACACAGATACGCAGTATTTT	CASSLRLAVNTDTQYF
few	TRBV7-2	.	TRBJ2-1	TGTGCCAGCAGCTTAGTAGCCGGGTTGGGGTACAATGAGCAGTTCTTC	CASSLVAGLGYNEQFF